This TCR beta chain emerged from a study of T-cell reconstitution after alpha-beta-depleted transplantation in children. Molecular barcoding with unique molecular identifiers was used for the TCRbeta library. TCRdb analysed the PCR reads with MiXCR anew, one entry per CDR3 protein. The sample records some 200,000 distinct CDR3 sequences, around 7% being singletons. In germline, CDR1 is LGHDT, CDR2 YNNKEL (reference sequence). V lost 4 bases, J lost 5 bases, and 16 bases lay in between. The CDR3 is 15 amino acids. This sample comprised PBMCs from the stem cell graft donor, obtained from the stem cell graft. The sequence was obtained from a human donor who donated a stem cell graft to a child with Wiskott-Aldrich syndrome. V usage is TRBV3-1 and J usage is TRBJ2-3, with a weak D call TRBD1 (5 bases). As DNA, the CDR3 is TGTGCCAGCAGCCCCGGCCCAATTGGACAAGATACGCAGTATTTT. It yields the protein CASSPGPIGQDTQYF.